This entry concerns a single T cell receptor beta chain. Antigen: not known. A much larger clone differs by one base, so this may be a read error. Using a J-beta primer mix together with a sample-barcoded 5' primer, a second PCR was run for roughly 7 to 12 cycles. Via MiXCR, TCRdb re-called the 5' RACE reads, giving one row per CDR3 protein. The data contain 700,000 to 850,000 distinct CDR3 sequences, 35% to 40% of them singletons. The donors, aged roughly 6 to 100, were healthy Caucasians from Russia. This entry belongs to a study of blood T cells in healthy people across ages. Germline lookup yields CDR1 SGHTA and CDR2 FQGTGA. This CDR3 spans 14 amino acids. Overall study findings and caveats: Among long-lived donors, naive CD4+ cells were more numerous and diversity higher than in aged donors.

The chain uses TRBV7-3 and TRBJ2-7, with D possibly being TRBD1 (6 bases). Sequenced sample: blood. This clonotype originated in a man aged 18-30 years in good health. The CDR3 loop reads CASCLTGQSDEQYF. The CDR3 DNA reads as TGTGCCAGCTGCTTGACAGGACAGAGCGACGAGCAGTACTTC.